A selection of T cell receptor beta chains follows, all from one sample in a study of blood T cell repertoires in COVID-19. Clones were read by immunoSEQ multiplex PCR, and TCRdb kept only the in-frame ones, dropping some. The sample has some 160,000 clones, around 88% seen once. The sequencing sample was made of peripheral blood. The receptors originated from a woman between 65 and 79 years old who had recovered from COVID-19. Both conserved end residues are part of each CDR3. Fields, in order: J gene, D gene, clone size, V gene, CDR3 protein, CDR3 DNA. D genes are given only for firm matches. Some rows have no size entry. The others give once, few or many, or a class for an expanded clone.

TRBJ1-5 | . | . | TRBV12-3/TRBV12-4 | CASSPPPGQPQHF | TGTGCCAGCAGTCCCCCCCCGGGGCAGCCCCAGCATTTT
TRBJ2-1 | TRBD2 | . | TRBV12-3/TRBV12-4 | CATGTSGYNEQFF | TGTGCCACCGGGACTAGCGGCTACAATGAGCAGTTCTTC
TRBJ1-1 | . | . | TRBV12-5 | CASGPHLGGAFF | TGTGCTAGTGGTCCACACCTCGGGGGGGCTTTCTTT
TRBJ2-4 | . | . | TRBV15 | CATSQAKNIQYF | TGTGCCACCAGCCAAGCCAAAAACATTCAGTACTTC
TRBJ2-3 | TRBD1 | . | TRBV25-1 | CASTPDRGRDTQYF | TGTGCCAGCACCCCAGACAGGGGGCGGGATACGCAGTATTTT
TRBJ2-2 | . | . | TRBV7-3 | CASSAQGFGHTGELFF | TGTGCCAGCAGCGCACAGGGTTTTGGGCACACCGGGGAGCTGTTTTTT
TRBJ1-2 | TRBD1 | . | TRBV5-1 | CASSPDRVGYGYTF | TGCGCCAGCAGCCCAGACAGGGTCGGATATGGCTACACCTTC
TRBJ1-3 | TRBD1 | . | TRBV18 | CASSPTGTGAGNTIYF | TGTGCCAGCTCACCTACCGGGACAGGGGCTGGAAACACCATATATTTT
TRBJ2-7 | . | few | TRBV6-5 | CATTPGHPSYEQYF | TGTGCCACCACTCCAGGGCATCCGTCCTACGAGCAGTACTTC
TRBJ1-4 | . | . | TRBV28 | CASSSHAADRLEKLFF | TGTGCCAGCAGTTCTCACGCGGCAGATCGACTAGAAAAACTGTTTTTT
TRBJ2-7 | . | . | TRBV3-1/TRBV3-2 | CASSQRGSSYEQYF | TGTGCCAGCAGCCAAAGGGGGAGCTCCTACGAGCAGTACTTC
TRBJ2-1 | . | . | TRBV3-1/TRBV3-2 | CASSRGDEQFF | TGTGCCAGCAGCCGCGGGGATGAGCAGTTCTTC
TRBJ2-3 | TRBD2 | . | TRBV5-1 | CASSRPGGGTDTQYF | TGCGCCAGCAGCCGACCGGGGGGTGGCACAGATACGCAGTATTTT
TRBJ1-5 | . | few | TRBV7-2 | CASSPTVGAHQPQHF | TGTGCCAGCAGCCCGACAGTAGGGGCCCATCAGCCCCAGCATTTT
TRBJ1-1 | TRBD1 | . | TRBV15 | CATSRDRWTGEAFF | TGTGCCACCAGCAGAGATCGATGGACAGGTGAAGCTTTCTTT
TRBJ1-4 | . | . | TRBV3-1/TRBV3-2 | CASSQDVPGAEDEKLFF | TGTGCCAGCAGCCAAGATGTTCCAGGGGCAGAGGATGAAAAACTGTTTTTT
TRBJ1-1 | . | . | TRBV29-1 | CSVEVWGRRTEAFF | TGCAGCGTTGAAGTCTGGGGAAGGAGGACTGAAGCTTTCTTT
TRBJ2-1 | TRBD2 | many | TRBV19 | CASSTERGPYNEQFF | TGTGCCAGTAGTACCGAGCGGGGGCCTTACAATGAGCAGTTCTTC
TRBJ1-2 | TRBD1 | . | TRBV5-1 | CASSQGALYGYTF | TGCGCCAGCAGCCAGGGGGCCCTCTATGGCTACACCTTC
TRBJ1-3 | . | . | TRBV28 | CASSLGGGSSGNTIYF | TGTGCCAGCAGTTTGGGGGGAGGGAGCTCTGGAAACACCATATATTTT
TRBJ2-5 | . | . | TRBV28 | CASSLGQEETQYF | TGTGCCAGCAGTTTGGGGCAGGAAGAGACCCAGTACTTC
TRBJ2-2 | TRBD1 | . | TRBV18 | CASSPDRGIGELFF | TGTGCCAGCTCCCCAGACAGGGGAATCGGGGAGCTGTTTTTT
TRBJ2-7 | TRBD1 | . | TRBV5-1 | CASSLGDRAYEQYF | TGCGCCAGCAGTTTGGGGGACAGGGCCTACGAGCAGTACTTC
TRBJ1-1 | TRBD1 | . | TRBV11-2 | CASSSQGGNAEAFF | TGTGCCAGCAGCTCACAGGGGGGGAACGCCGAAGCTTTCTTT
TRBJ1-1 | TRBD1 | once | TRBV5-3 | CARSLAGTGRESLLTEAFF | TGTGCCAGAAGCTTGGCTGGGACAGGGAGGGAATCCTTGCTCACTGAAGCTTTCTTT
TRBJ2-1 | TRBD1 | . | TRBV28 | CASSLYGTGGFYEQFF | TGTGCCAGCAGTTTATACGGGACAGGGGGCTTTTATGAGCAGTTCTTC
TRBJ2-7 | . | . | TRBV2 | CASSRGTPSEQYF | TGTGCCAGCAGCCGCGGGACCCCCTCCGAGCAGTACTTC
TRBJ1-1 | TRBD1 | . | TRBV5-4 | CASSPTQGATEAFF | TGTGCCAGCAGCCCAACACAGGGGGCCACTGAAGCTTTCTTT